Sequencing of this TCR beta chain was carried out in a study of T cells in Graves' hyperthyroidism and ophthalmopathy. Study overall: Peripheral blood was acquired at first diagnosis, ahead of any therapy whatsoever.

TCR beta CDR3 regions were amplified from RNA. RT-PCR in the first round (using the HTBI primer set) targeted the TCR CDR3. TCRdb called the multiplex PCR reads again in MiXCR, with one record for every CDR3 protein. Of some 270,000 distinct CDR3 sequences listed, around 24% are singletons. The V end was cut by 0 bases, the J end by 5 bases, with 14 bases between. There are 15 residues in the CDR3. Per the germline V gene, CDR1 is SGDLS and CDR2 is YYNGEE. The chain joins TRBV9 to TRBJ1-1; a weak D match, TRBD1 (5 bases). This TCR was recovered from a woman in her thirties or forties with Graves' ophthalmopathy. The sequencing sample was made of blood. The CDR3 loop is CASSVVGREGTEAFF. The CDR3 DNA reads TGTGCCAGCAGCGTAGTAGGGAGGGAGGGGACTGAAGCTTTCTTT.